These 14 T cell receptor beta chains originate from one sample sequenced in a study of cytomegalovirus exposure and HLA in healthy donors (TCRdb year 2017). Library preparation employed the immunoSEQ multiplex PCR assay. For the multiplex PCR, a mixture combining 60 forward primers for TCR Vbeta segments and 13 reverse primers for TCR Jbeta segments was used. The clones in this table, taken by TCRdb from immuneACCESS, are in-frame only. Not every clone is retained; where verified, under half of the shortfall comes from an unresolved V gene, and the cause of the rest is unknown. This sample has roughly 200,000 clones in its table, and around 84% of those were observed once. The ten largest clones represent about 3.4% of the sample. Sequenced material: PBMCs. These receptors were obtained from a man in his forties or fifties in good health and CMV-seropositive.

This chain joins TRBV2 and TRBJ1-6, with D possibly TRBD1 on 6 matching bases. The length of the CDR3 is 14 residues. V dropped 6 bases and J dropped 7 bases, with 13 bases sitting between them. Looked up from germline, CDR1 is SNHLY and CDR2 is FYNNEI. The chain's CDR3 is CASRRTDLNSPLHF. The CDR3 coding sequence is TGTGCCAGCAGACGGACAGATCTCAATTCACCCCTCCACTTT.

The genes are TRBV9 and TRBJ1-6; 8 nucleotides agree with TRBD1. From germline, CDR1 is SGDLS and CDR2 YYNGEE. Trimming at V came to 6 bases and at J to 9 bases, leaving 8 bases not matched to a gene. The CDR3 has 14 amino acids. The CDR3 nucleotides read TGTGCCAGCACCGCAGGGGGCTCGGGTTCACCCCTCCACTTT. This translates into CASTAGGSGSPLHF.

The chain employs TRBV7-2 and TRBJ1-5; 8 bases are shared with TRBD1. J gave up 6 bases and V 3 bases, and 4 bases lay outside the gene matches. CDR1 is SGHTA and CDR2 is FQGNSA in the germline V gene. The CDR3 contains 14 residues. The CDR3 bases are TGTGCCAGCAGCTTCGGACAGGGAAGTCAGCCCCAGCATTTT. It encodes CASSFGQGSQPQHF.

The gene calls are TRBV27 and TRBJ2-3; TRBD2 aligns across 10 bases. Germline-derived CDR1 and CDR2 are MNHEY and SMNVEV (reference sequence). V was pared by 6 bases and J by 5 bases, with 8 bases of the junction left unmatched. This CDR3 has 15 amino acids. The CDR3 coding sequence is TGTGCCAGCAGGGAGCATCGACTAGCGGGAGATACGCAGTATTTT. This translates into CASREHRLAGDTQYF.

This clone was observed once. The V call is TRBV5-6, the J call TRBJ2-5; 12 nucleotides match TRBD1. Germline loops: CDR1 SGHDT, CDR2 YYEEEE. V was clipped by 0 bases and J by 4 bases; unmatched bases: 4. There are 16 residues in the CDR3. Here the CDR3 DNA reads TGTGCCAGCAGCTTGGAGGGACAGGGGGCATTAGAGACCCAGTACTTC. Translating gives CASSLEGQGALETQYF.

The chain carries TRBV28 and TRBJ1-2; a weak D match, TRBD1 (6 bases). This CDR3 has 12 amino acids. Germline V CDR1 and CDR2: MDHEN, SYDVKM. Trimming left V 6 bases short and J 7 bases short, with 12 bases between. The CDR3 sequence is CASSQTGFGYTF. As DNA, the CDR3 is TGTGCCAGCAGCCAAACAGGGTTTGGCTACACCTTC.

V and J are TRBV6-5 and TRBJ2-7; 8 bases map to TRBD1. With V trimmed by 4 bases and J by 2 bases, 4 bases remained unmatched. Looked up from germline, CDR1 is MNHEY and CDR2 is SVGAGI. This CDR3 comprises 14 residues. The CDR3 loop is CASSLLDRAYEQYF. CDR3 nucleotide sequence: TGTGCCAGCAGTTTGTTGGACAGGGCCTACGAGCAGTACTTC.

This clone has just a few counts. The chain has TRBV5-1 and TRBJ2-3; no definite D call. Germline assignment: CDR1 SGHRS and CDR2 YFSETQ. Trimming removed 0 bases from V and 4 bases from J, with 12 bases in between. The CDR3 has 15 amino acids. DNA for the CDR3: TGCGCCAGCAGCTTGGAACCCACCACACCAGATACGCAGTATTTT. Translated, it gives CASSLEPTTPDTQYF. The full variable domain, completed using reference TRBV5-1 and TRBJ2-3, is KAGVTQTPRYLIKTRGQQVTLSCSPISGHRSVSWYQQTPGQGLQFLFEYFSETQRNKGNFPGRFSGRQFSNSRSEMNVSTLELGDSALYLCASSLEPTTPDTQYFGPGTRLTVL.

The CDR3 coding sequence is TGTGCCAGCAGCTTAGCTAGCGGGGGTTACAATGAGCAGTTCTTC. It codes for CASSLASGGYNEQFF. This sequence joins TRBV7-9 and TRBJ2-1; 9 bases line up with TRBD2. The junction had 1 base not matched to a gene; V was cut back by 0 bases and J by 4 bases. Per germline, CDR1 SEHNR and CDR2 FQNEAQ (reference sequence). CDR3 length: 15 amino acids.

This chain links TRBV5-1 with TRBJ1-1; 7 positions match TRBD1. The CDR3 has 18 residues. J gave up 0 bases and V 6 bases, and 17 bases lay outside the gene matches. Germline CDR1 and CDR2: SGHRS and YFSETQ. CDR3 DNA sequence: TGCGCCAGCACTCAGGGCGAGACAGGGATATTTATGAACACTGAAGCTTTCTTT. Residues: CASTQGETGIFMNTEAFF.

CDR3 protein: CASSFGGQQETQYF. DNA for the CDR3: TGTGCCAGCAGCTTCGGGGGGCAGCAAGAGACCCAGTACTTC. This chain uses TRBV5-5 with TRBJ2-5; tentatively, D is TRBD2 (7 bases). The V gene lost 2 bases and the J gene lost 2 bases, with 10 bases spanning the gap. The CDR3 is 14 amino acids. Germline V gene lookup returns CDR1 SGHKS and CDR2 YYEKEE (reference sequence).

This chain links TRBV6-4 with TRBJ1-5; 7 positions match TRBD1. Losses at the gene ends were 6 bases for V and 5 bases for J; bases not matched to a gene: 4. Germline CDR1 reads MRHNA; CDR2 reads SNTAGT. The CDR3 contains 13 residues. CDR3 DNA: TGTGCCAGCAGCACCGACAGGGATCAGCCCCAGCATTTT. Translating gives CASSTDRDQPQHF.

DNA for the CDR3: TGTGCCTGGAGAGGAGCCGCCCGTTACAATGAGCAGTTCTTC. It codes for CAWRGAARYNEQFF. The chain recombines TRBV30 with TRBJ2-1; D is uncertain. Trimming removed 3 bases from V and 4 bases from J, with 13 bases in between. The CDR3 consists of 14 residues. The germline V gene has CDR1 GTSNPN and CDR2 SVGIG (reference sequence).

V is TRBV5-8 and J is TRBJ2-7, with 11 bases lining up with TRBD1. This CDR3 spans 14 amino acids. Germline values: CDR1 SGHTS, CDR2 YDEGEE. V was clipped by 4 bases and J by 5 bases; unmatched bases: 5. CDR3 amino acids: CASSPRTGGDEQYF. CDR3 DNA: TGTGCCAGCAGCCCTCGGACAGGGGGCGACGAGCAGTACTTC.